Below are 11 T cell receptor beta chains sequenced from a single sample in a study of shared clonotypes between healthy human individuals. Data came from immunoSEQ multiplex PCR; TCRdb stores just in-frame clones and leaves some out. In the table there are 2 million to 3 million clones, roughly 93% of which are singletons. The material sequenced was naive CD4+ T cells from PBMCs. Noted subset: CD45RA+ positively selected. The receptors come from a man between 18 and 29 years old in good health. Some clones in this sample may be carry-over from other donors' samples.

The rearrangement uses TRBV9 and TRBJ2-5; 14 bases are shared with TRBD2. The CDR3 has 16 residues. Germline values: CDR1 SGDLS, CDR2 YYNGEE. V lost 4 bases and J lost 5; bases outside the gene matches: 7. This chain's CDR3 is CASSNGLAGGGETQYF. Here the CDR3 DNA reads TGTGCCAGCAGCAACGGACTAGCGGGAGGTGGGGAGACCCAGTACTTC.

The chain recombines TRBV29-1 with TRBJ2-5; possible D gene TRBD1, 6 bases. This CDR3 is built from 11 residues. The ends were cut back, 7 bases at V and 2 bases at J, with 8 bases in the middle. Germline CDR1 and CDR2: SQVTM and ANQGSEA. DNA of the CDR3: TGCAGCGGGACAGAACAAGAGACCCAGTACTTC. Protein: CSGTEQETQYF.

The chain recombines TRBV6-5 with TRBJ2-7; tentative D call: TRBD2 (6 bases). Between the trimmed V and J ends, which lost 0 bases and 6 bases, there was a span of 15 bases. This CDR3 is built from 15 residues. The germline V gene has CDR1 MNHEY and CDR2 SVGAGI. The CDR3 DNA is TGTGCCAGCAGTTACTCGAAACTAGCCCGCGTCGAGCAGTACTTC. It encodes CASSYSKLARVEQYF.

The chain links TRBV29-1 to TRBJ2-1; tentatively, D is TRBD2 (5 bases). V gave up 4 bases and J gave up 2 bases, with 12 bases separating them. Germline V gene data show CDR1 as SQVTM and CDR2 as ANQGSEA. The CDR3 extends over 14 amino acids. The CDR3 nucleotides are TGCAGCGTTGGGAGCGGAAGTACCTACAATGAGCAGTTCTTC. Translated: CSVGSGSTYNEQFF.

This chain links TRBV27 with TRBJ2-5; maybe TRBD2 (6 bases). There are 15 residues in the CDR3. CDR1 and CDR2 (germline): MNHEY, SMNVEV (reference sequence). The V end lost 0 bases, the J end lost 2 bases, and 10 bases lay between the germline ends. CDR3 region: CASSLSWGLQETQYF. In nucleotides, the CDR3 is TGTGCCAGCAGTTTATCGTGGGGACTGCAAGAGACCCAGTACTTC.

The V call is TRBV6-1, the J call TRBJ1-1, with D perhaps TRBD1 (6 bases). V lost 2 bases, J lost 11 bases, and 15 bases lay in between. Germline loops: CDR1 MNHNS, CDR2 SASEGT. This CDR3 has 13 amino acids. The CDR3 region has the DNA TGTGCCAGCAGTGAATTGATGGGACACGTGGCTTTCTTT. This gives the protein CASSELMGHVAFF.

The sample holds a few counts of this clone. V usage is TRBV10-3 and J usage is TRBJ1-5, with 9 bases that match TRBD1. This CDR3 has 17 residues. The ends lost 2 bases at V and 1 base at J; junction bases unmatched: 6. The germline gives CDR1 ENHRY, CDR2 SYGVKD. CDR3 sequence (DNA): TGTGCCATCAGTGAGGGACAGGGGCTTTCAAGCAATCAGCCCCAGCATTTT. Translated: CAISEGQGLSSNQPQHF.

The chain employs TRBV5-6 and TRBJ2-2; D is unclear. This CDR3 is built from 13 residues. CDR1 is SGHDT and CDR2 is YYEEEE in the germline V gene. Trimming left V 0 bases short and J 5 bases short, with 5 bases between. The CDR3, as DNA: TGTGCCAGCAGCTTGGACGGGACCGGGGAGCTGTTTTTT. It codes for CASSLDGTGELFF.

V is TRBV29-1 and J is TRBJ2-1; possible D gene TRBD1, 6 bases. The ends were cut back, 4 bases at V and 8 bases at J, with 18 bases in the middle. The CDR3 runs 14 residues. The germline CDR1 and CDR2 sequences are SQVTM and ANQGSEA. The CDR3 DNA reads TGCAGCGTTGTCGATACCGGAACAGGGTATGAGCAGTTCTTC. Its protein is CSVVDTGTGYEQFF.

The genes are TRBV27 and TRBJ1-1, with TRBD1 as a possible D gene (6 bases). The ends were cut back, 2 bases at V and 7 bases at J, with 8 bases in the middle. The CDR3 has 12 residues. Germline loops: CDR1 MNHEY, CDR2 SMNVEV (reference sequence). The CDR3 loop is CASSLTQGEAFF. For the CDR3, the DNA is TGTGCCAGCAGTTTAACACAGGGTGAAGCTTTCTTT.

The rearrangement uses TRBV25-1 and TRBJ1-2; a weak D match, TRBD1 (5 bases). Per germline, CDR1 MGHDK and CDR2 SYGVNS. This CDR3 has 16 amino acids. V lost 3 bases and J lost 5, with 19 bases in between. The CDR3 DNA sequence: TGTGCCAGCAGTGACATGGGACGCGGGAAGTGGTATGGCTACACCTTC. It yields the protein CASSDMGRGKWYGYTF.